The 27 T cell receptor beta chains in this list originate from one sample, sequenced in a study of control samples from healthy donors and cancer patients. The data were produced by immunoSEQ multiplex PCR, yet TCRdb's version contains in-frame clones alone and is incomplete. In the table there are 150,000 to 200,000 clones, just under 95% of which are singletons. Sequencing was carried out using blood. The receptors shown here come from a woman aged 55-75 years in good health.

CDR3 coding DNA: TGTGCCAGCAGCCCCACTAGCGGGGTGGGGGAGCAGTACTTC. It specifies CASSPTSGVGEQYF. The rearrangement uses TRBV27 and TRBJ2-7; 10 nucleotides align to TRBD2. V gave up 6 bases and J gave up 7 bases; unmatched junction bases: 9. CDR1 is MNHEY, CDR2 SMNVEV, per germline (reference sequence). The CDR3 covers 14 residues.

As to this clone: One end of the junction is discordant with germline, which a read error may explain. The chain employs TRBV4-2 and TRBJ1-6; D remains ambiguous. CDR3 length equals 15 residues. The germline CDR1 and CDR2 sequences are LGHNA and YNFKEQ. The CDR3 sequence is CTSSQRQDYNSPLHF. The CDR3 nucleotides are TGTACCAGCAGCCAACGACAAGATTATAATTCACCCCTCCACTTT.

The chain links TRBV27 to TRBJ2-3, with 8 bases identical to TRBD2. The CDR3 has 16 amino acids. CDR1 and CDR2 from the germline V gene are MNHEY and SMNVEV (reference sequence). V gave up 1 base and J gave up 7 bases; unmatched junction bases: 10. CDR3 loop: CASSLWVAGRSNTQYF. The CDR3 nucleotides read TGTGCCAGCAGTTTATGGGTAGCGGGGCGCTCAAATACGCAGTATTTT.

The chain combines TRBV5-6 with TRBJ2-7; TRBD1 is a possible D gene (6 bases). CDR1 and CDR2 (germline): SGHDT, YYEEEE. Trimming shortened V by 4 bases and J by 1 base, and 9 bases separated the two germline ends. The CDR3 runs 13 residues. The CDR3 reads CASSLGQSYEQYF. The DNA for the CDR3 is TGTGCCAGCAGCCTTGGACAGTCCTACGAGCAGTACTTC.

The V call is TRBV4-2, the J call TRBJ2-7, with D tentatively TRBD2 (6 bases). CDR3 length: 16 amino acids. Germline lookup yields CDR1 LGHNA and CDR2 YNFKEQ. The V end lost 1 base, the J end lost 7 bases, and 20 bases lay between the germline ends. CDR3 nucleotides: TGTGCCAGCAGCCAAGTAGAAGGGGCGGGGTCGGGGGAGCAGTACTTC. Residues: CASSQVEGAGSGEQYF.

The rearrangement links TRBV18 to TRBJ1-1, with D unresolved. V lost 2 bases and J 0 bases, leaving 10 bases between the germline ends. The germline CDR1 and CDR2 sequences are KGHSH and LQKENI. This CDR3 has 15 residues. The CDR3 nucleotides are TGTGCCAGCTCACCAATTGTCAGAATGAACACTGAAGCTTTCTTT. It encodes CASSPIVRMNTEAFF.

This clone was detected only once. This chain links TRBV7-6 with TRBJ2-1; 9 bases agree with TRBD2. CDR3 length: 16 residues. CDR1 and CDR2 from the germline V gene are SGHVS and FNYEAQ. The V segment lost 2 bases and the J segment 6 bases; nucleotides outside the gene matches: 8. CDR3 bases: TGTGCCAGCAGCTTACAGTCAGCGGGGGGAACCAATGAGCAGTTCTTC. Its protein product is CASSLQSAGGTNEQFF.

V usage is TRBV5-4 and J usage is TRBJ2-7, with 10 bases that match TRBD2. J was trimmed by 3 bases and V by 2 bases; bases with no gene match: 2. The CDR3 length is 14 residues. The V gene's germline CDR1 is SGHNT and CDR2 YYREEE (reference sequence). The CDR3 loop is CASSLAGGFYEQYF. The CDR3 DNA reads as TGTGCCAGCAGCTTAGCGGGGGGGTTCTACGAGCAGTACTTC.

The CDR3 DNA reads as TGTGCCAGCAGCTTACAGGGGGCGCCTGGAAACACCATATATTTT. It is translated as CASSLQGAPGNTIYF. The chain links TRBV9 to TRBJ1-3, with TRBD1 identical over 9 bases. V trimming: 4 bases; J trimming: 2 bases; junction bases outside the gene matches: 4. The CDR3 is made up of 15 amino acids. Germline CDR1 SGDLS, CDR2 YYNGEE.

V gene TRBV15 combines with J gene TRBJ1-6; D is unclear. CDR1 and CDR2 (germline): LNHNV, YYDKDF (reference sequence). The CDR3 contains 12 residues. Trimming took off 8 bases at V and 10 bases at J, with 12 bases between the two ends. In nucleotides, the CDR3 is TGTGCCACCTCGACGGGGAGATCACCCCTCCACTTT. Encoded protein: CATSTGRSPLHF.

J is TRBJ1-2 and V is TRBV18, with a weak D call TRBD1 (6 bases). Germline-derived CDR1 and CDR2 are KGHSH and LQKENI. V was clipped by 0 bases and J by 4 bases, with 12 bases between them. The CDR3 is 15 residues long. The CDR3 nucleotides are TGTGCCAGCTCACCACCCACACAGGGACCCTATGGCTACACCTTC. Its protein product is CASSPPTQGPYGYTF.

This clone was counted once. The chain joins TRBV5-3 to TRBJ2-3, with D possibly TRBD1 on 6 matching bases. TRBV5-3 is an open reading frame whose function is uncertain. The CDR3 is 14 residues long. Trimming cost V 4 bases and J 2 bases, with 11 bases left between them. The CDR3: CARSPGVNTDTQYF. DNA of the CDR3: TGTGCCAGAAGCCCAGGGGTAAACACAGATACGCAGTATTTT.

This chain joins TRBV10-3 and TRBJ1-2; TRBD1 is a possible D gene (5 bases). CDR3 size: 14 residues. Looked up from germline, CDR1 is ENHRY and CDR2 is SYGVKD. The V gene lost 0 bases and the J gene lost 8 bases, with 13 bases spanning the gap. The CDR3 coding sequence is TGTGCCATCAGTGAGTCAGTCAACTCAGGGGGCTACACCTTC. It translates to CAISESVNSGGYTF.

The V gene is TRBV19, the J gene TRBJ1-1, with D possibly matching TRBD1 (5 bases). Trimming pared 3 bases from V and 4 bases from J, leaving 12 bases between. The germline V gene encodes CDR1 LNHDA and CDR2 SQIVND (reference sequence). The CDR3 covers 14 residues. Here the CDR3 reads CASSIMGVGTEAFF. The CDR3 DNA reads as TGTGCCAGTAGTATTATGGGGGTCGGCACTGAAGCTTTCTTT.

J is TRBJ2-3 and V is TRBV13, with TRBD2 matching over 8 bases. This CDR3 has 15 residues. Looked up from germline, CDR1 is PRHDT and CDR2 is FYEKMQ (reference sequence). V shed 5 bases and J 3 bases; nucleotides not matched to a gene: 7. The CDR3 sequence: CASSPTGGATDTQYF. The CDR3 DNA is TGTGCCAGCAGCCCTACCGGGGGGGCTACAGATACGCAGTATTTT.

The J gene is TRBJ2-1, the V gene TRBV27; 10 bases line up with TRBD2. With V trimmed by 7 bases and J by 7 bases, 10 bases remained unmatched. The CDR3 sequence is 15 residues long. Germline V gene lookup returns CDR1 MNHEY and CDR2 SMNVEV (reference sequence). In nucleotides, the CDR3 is TGTGCCAGCAACCCGAGCGGGGGGGCCGGTAATGAGCAGTTCTTC. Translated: CASNPSGGAGNEQFF.

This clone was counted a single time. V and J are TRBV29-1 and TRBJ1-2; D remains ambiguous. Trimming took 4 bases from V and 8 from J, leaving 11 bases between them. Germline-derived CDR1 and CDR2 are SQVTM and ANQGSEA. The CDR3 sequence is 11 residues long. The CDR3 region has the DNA TGCAGCGTTGTTCAGACTGAAGGCTACACCTTC. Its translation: CSVVQTEGYTF.

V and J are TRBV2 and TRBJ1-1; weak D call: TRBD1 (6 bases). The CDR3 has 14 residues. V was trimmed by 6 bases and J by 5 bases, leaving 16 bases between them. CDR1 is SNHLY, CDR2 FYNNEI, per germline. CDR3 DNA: TGTGCCAGCAGGGGAACAGGGCGGTGGACTGAAGCTTTCTTT. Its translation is CASRGTGRWTEAFF.

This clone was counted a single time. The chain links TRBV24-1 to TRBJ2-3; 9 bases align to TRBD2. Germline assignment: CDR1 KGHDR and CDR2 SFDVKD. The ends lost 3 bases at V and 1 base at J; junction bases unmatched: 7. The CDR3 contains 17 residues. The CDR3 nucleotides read TGTGCCACCAGTGATAGACGAAGGACTAGCGGCACAGATACGCAGTATTTT. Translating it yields CATSDRRRTSGTDTQYF.

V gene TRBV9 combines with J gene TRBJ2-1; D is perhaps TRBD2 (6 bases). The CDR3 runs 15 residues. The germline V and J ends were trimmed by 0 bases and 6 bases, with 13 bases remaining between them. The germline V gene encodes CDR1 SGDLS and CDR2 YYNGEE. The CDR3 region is CASSVDSGISNEQFF. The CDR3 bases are TGTGCCAGCAGCGTAGATAGCGGCATCAGCAATGAGCAGTTCTTC.

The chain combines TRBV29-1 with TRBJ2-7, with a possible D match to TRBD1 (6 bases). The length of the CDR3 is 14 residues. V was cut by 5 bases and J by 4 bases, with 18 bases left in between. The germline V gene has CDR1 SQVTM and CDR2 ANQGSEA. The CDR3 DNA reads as TGCAGCGTTACGGACAGTATGATTGGGTACGAGCAGTACTTC. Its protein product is CSVTDSMIGYEQYF.

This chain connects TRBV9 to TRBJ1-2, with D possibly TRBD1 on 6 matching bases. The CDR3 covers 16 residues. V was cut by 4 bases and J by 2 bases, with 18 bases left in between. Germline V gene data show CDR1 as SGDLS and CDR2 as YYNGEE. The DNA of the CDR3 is TGTGCCAGCAGCTCCGTAAGGGGGGCGCGGAACTATGGCTACACCTTC. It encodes CASSSVRGARNYGYTF.

This CDR3 reads CASSRFETEAFF. CDR3 nucleotide sequence: TGTGCCAGCAGCCGTTTTGAGACTGAAGCTTTCTTT. This sequence joins TRBV9 and TRBJ1-1; D unclear. The V gene's germline CDR1 is SGDLS and CDR2 YYNGEE. The germline V and J ends were trimmed by 4 bases and 5 bases, with 9 bases remaining between them. CDR3 length: 12 residues.

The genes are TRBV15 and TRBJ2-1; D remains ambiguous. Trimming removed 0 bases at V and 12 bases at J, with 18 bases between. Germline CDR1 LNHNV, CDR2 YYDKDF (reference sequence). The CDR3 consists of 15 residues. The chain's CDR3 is CATSRDSMWWDGQFF. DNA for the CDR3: TGTGCCACCAGCAGAGATTCTATGTGGTGGGATGGGCAGTTCTTC.

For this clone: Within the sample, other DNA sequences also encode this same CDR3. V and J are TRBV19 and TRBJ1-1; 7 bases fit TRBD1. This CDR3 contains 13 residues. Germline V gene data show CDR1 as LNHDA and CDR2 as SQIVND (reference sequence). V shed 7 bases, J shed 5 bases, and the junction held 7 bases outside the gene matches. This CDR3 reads CASNRGPGTEAFF. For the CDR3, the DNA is TGTGCCAGTAACAGGGGCCCAGGAACTGAAGCTTTCTTT.

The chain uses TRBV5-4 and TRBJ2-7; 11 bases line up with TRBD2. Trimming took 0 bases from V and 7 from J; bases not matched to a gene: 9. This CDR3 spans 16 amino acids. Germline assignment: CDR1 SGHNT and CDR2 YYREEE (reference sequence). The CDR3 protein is CASSLGVAGGPREQYF. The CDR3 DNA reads TGTGCCAGCAGCTTGGGCGTAGCGGGGGGGCCGAGAGAGCAGTACTTC.

CDR3 residues: CASSLRGDSWTEAFF. CDR3 DNA: TGTGCCAGCAGCTTAAGGGGAGACAGTTGGACTGAAGCTTTCTTT. The chain joins TRBV7-2 to TRBJ1-1, with a weak D call TRBD1 (5 bases). Germline loops: CDR1 SGHTA, CDR2 FQGNSA. The CDR3 has 15 amino acids. Trimming left V 2 bases short and J 5 bases short, with 15 bases between.